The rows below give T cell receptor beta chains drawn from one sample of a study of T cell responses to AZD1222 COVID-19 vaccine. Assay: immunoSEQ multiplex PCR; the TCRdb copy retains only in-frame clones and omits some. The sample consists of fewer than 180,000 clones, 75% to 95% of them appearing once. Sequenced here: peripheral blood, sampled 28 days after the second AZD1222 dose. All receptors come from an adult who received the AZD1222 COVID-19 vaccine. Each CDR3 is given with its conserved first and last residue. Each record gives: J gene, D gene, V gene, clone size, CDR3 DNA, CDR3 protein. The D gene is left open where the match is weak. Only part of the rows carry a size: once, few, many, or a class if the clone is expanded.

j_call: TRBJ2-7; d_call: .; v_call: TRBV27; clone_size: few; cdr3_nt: TGTGCCAGCAGCGACGACGCCTACGAGCAGTACTTC; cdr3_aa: CASSDDAYEQYF
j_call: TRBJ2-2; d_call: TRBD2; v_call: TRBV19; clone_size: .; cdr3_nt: TGTGCCAGTAGTATAGTGAGCGGGAGGTTCACCGGGGAGCTGTTTTTT; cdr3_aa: CASSIVSGRFTGELFF
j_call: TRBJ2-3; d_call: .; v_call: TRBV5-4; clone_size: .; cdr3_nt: TGTGCCAGCAGCCATACTCGCACAGATACGCAGTATTTT; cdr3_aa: CASSHTRTDTQYF
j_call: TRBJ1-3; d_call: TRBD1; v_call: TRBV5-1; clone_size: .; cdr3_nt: TGCGCCAGCAGCCCTCAGACAGGGCGCAGCTCTGGAAACACCATATATTTT; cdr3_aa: CASSPQTGRSSGNTIYF
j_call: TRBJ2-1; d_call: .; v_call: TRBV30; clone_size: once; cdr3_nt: TGTGCCTGGAGTGTATGGATCCCGGCGGAGCGGCCGAGGAATGAGCAGTTCTTC; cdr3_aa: CAWSVWIPAERPRNEQFF
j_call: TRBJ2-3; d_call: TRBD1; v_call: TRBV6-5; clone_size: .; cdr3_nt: TGTGCCAGCACCCCACCCGGGACAGGGACAGATACGCAGTATTTT; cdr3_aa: CASTPPGTGTDTQYF
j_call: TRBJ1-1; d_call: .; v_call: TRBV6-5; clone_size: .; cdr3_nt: TGTGCCAGCAGCTCGAGAGGGCCTGAAGCTTTCTTT; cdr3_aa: CASSSRGPEAFF
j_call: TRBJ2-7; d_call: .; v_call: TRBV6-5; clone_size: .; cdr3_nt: TGTGCCAGCAGTTACTCTTGGGAAGGCGAGCAGTACTTC; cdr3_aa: CASSYSWEGEQYF
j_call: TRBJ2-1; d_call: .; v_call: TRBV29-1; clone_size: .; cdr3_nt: TGCAGCGCCTCGCGGGACAATGAGCAGTTCTTC; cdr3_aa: CSASRDNEQFF
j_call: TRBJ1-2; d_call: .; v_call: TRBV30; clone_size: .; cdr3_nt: TGTGCCTGGAGTCTTCTCCTGGGACTGGGTGACTATGGCTACACCTTC; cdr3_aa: CAWSLLLGLGDYGYTF
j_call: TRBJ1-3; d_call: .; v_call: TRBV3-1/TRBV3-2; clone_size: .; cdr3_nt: TGTGCCAGCAGCCCTCCCGGCTCTGGAAACACCATATATTTT; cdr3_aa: CASSPPGSGNTIYF
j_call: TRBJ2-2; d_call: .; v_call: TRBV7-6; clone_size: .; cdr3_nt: TGTGCCAGCAGCTTAAGGGGATCGAACACCGGGGAGCTGTTTTTT; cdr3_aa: CASSLRGSNTGELFF
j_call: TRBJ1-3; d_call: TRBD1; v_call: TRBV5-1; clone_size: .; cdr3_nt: TGCGCCAGCAGCTTTGACAGGGGGGAAAACACCATATATTTT; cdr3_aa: CASSFDRGENTIYF
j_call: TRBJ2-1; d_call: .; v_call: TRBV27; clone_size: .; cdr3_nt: TGTGCCAGCAGCACAGGGTTCAATGAGCAGTTCTTC; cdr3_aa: CASSTGFNEQFF
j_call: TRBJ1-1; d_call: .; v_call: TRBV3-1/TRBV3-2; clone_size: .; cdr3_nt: TGTGCCAGCAGCCAAGCCACGACGAACACTGAAGCTTTCTTT; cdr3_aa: CASSQATTNTEAFF
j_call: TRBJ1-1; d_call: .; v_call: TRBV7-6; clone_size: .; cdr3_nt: TGTGCCAGCAGCTTAGATGTCGGGAACACTGAAGCTTTCTTT; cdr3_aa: CASSLDVGNTEAFF
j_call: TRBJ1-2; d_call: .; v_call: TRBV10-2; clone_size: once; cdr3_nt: TGCGCCAGCAGTCTTCAGGGCAACTATGGCTACACCTTC; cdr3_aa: CASSLQGNYGYTF
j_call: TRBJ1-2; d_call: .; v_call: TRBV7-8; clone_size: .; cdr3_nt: TGTGCCAGCAGCCTATCACCGCCGGGAACTAACTATGGCTACACCTTC; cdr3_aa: CASSLSPPGTNYGYTF
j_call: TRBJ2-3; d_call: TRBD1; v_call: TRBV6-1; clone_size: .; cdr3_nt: TGTGCCAGCAGTGATTTTCAAGGGGGCTCGGTAGATACGCAGTATTTT; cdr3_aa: CASSDFQGGSVDTQYF
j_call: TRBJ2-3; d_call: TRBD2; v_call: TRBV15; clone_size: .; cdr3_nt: TGTGCCACCAGCAGAGTTCTAGCGGGAGATGGTGATACGCAGTATTTT; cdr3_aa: CATSRVLAGDGDTQYF
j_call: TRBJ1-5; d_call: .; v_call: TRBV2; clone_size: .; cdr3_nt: TGTGCCAGCAGGGACGGCTATAGCAATCAGCCCCAGCATTTT; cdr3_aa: CASRDGYSNQPQHF
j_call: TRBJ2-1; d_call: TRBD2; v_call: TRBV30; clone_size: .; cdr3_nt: TGTGCCTGGAGTCATATAGCGGGAGCATCCTACAATGAGCAGTTCTTC; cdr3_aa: CAWSHIAGASYNEQFF
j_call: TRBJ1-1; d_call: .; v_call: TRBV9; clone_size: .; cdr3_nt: TGTGCCAGCAGCGTAAGTAGGGAGGGGCTCATGAACACTGAAGCTTTCTTT; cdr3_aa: CASSVSREGLMNTEAFF
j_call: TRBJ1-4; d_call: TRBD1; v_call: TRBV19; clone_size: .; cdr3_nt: TGTGCCAGTAGTAGACAGGGATCGGGAGATGAAAAACTGTTTTTT; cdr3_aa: CASSRQGSGDEKLFF
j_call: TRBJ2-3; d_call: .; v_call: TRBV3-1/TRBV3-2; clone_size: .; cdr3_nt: TGTGCCAGCAGCCAAGACCAGGGGCAAGGTACGCAGTATTTT; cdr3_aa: CASSQDQGQGTQYF